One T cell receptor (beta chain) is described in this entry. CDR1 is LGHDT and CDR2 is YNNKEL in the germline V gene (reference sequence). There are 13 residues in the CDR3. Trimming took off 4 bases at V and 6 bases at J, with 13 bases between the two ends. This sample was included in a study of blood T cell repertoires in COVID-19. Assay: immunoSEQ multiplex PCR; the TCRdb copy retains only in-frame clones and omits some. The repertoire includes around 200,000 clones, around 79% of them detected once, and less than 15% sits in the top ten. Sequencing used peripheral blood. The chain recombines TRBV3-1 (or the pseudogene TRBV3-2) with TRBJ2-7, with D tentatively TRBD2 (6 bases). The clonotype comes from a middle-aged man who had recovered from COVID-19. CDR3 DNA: TGTGCCAGCAGCCTTAGAGGAGCGGGCGAGCAGTACTTC. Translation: CASSLRGAGEQYF.